The 32 T cell receptor beta chains below come from one sample, sequenced in a study of OX40 agonist ivuxolimab in advanced cancers. Some clones are missing from TCRdb's copy, which holds only in-frame ones; the method was immunoSEQ multiplex PCR. Of 60,000 to 75,000 clones in the sample, 85% to 95% were seen once. Source: CD4+ or CD8+ T cells sorted from blood, taken in a trial of the OX40 agonist ivuxolimab. All receptors come from an adult with an advanced solid tumor such as melanoma, head and neck, liver or kidney cancer.

The CDR3 DNA reads TGTGCCAGCAGCCTTAGCGCCGGGACCCTCCCCGAGCAGTACTTC. Encoded protein: CASSLSAGTLPEQYF. V usage is TRBV7-9 and J usage is TRBJ2-7; D is possibly TRBD1 or TRBD2 (5 bases each). V was pared by 5 bases and J by 6 bases, with 20 bases between. The CDR3 runs to 15 residues. From germline, CDR1 is SEHNR and CDR2 FQNEAQ (reference sequence).

The V and J genes are TRBV7-2 and TRBJ1-2, with D possibly matching TRBD1 (5 bases). The CDR3 extends over 18 amino acids. Germline V lookup: CDR1 SGHTA, CDR2 FQGNSA. With 5 bases removed from V and 4 bases from J, the gap between germline ends came to 26 bases. CDR3 region: CASSPRLWGTVAAYGYTF. The CDR3 nucleotides read TGTGCCAGCAGCCCCCGCTTGTGGGGGACTGTAGCGGCCTATGGCTACACCTTC. Combining the CDR3 with reference TRBV7-2 and TRBJ1-2 gives the whole variable domain GAGVSQSPSNKVTEKGKDVELRCDPISGHTALYWYRQSLGQGLEFLIYFQGNSAPDKSGLPSDRFSAERTGGSVSTLTIQRTQQEDSAVYLCASSPRLWGTVAAYGYTFGSGTRLTVV.

This clone has only a few counts. The chain has TRBV10-2 and TRBJ2-7; D ambiguous. This CDR3 is built from 11 residues. Per germline, CDR1 WSHSY and CDR2 SAAADI. Trimming cost V 2 bases and J 5 bases, with 4 bases left between them. Here the CDR3 reads CASSEIHEQYF. In nucleotides, the CDR3 is TGCGCCAGCAGTGAGATCCACGAGCAGTACTTC.

J is TRBJ2-3 and V is TRBV7-2; D is undetermined. V lost 1 base, J lost 6 bases, and 11 bases lay in between. This CDR3 comprises 14 residues. Germline CDR1 reads SGHTA; CDR2 reads FQGNSA. The CDR3 reads CASSLDGPLDTQYF. The CDR3 DNA sequence: TGTGCCAGCAGCTTAGACGGGCCCTTGGATACGCAGTATTTT.

J is TRBJ2-3 and V is TRBV11-2; TRBD1 agrees at 7 bases. CDR3 length equals 17 residues. The germline gives CDR1 SGHAT, CDR2 FQNNGV. V shed 5 bases, J shed 3 bases, and the junction held 14 bases outside the gene matches. CDR3 sequence reads: CASSQLRGRWITDTQYF. CDR3 nucleotide sequence: TGTGCCAGCAGCCAATTAAGGGGGCGATGGATAACAGATACGCAGTATTTT.

The rearrangement links TRBV9 to TRBJ2-6, with unresolved D. Germline loops: CDR1 SGDLS, CDR2 YYNGEE. V was pared by 0 bases and J by 0 bases, with 10 bases between. This CDR3 has 17 amino acids. The CDR3 loop reads CASSVGVINSGANVLTF. The CDR3 DNA is TGTGCCAGCAGCGTAGGGGTTATAAACTCTGGGGCCAACGTCCTGACTTTC.

The genes are TRBV28 and TRBJ1-2, with a weak D call TRBD1 (5 bases). Per germline, CDR1 MDHEN and CDR2 SYDVKM. The V end lost 0 bases, the J end lost 6 bases, and 11 bases lay between the germline ends. The CDR3 contains 14 residues. As DNA, the CDR3 is TGTGCCAGCAGTTTATGGGGGGAGGAGCATGGCTACACCTTC. Translation gives CASSLWGEEHGYTF.

J is TRBJ1-1 and V is TRBV28; 10 bases are a match to TRBD1. CDR1 is MDHEN, CDR2 SYDVKM, per germline. The CDR3 runs to 14 residues. V was pared by 6 bases and J by 5 bases, with 6 bases of the junction left unmatched. The CDR3 protein is CASSDRGRSTEAFF. CDR3 nucleotides: TGTGCCAGCAGCGACAGGGGGCGAAGTACTGAAGCTTTCTTT. Full variable domain (outside the CDR3, taken from reference TRBV28 and TRBJ1-1): DVKVTQSSRYLVKRTGEKVFLECVQDMDHENMFWYRQDPGLGLRLIYFSYDVKMKEKGDIPEGYSVSREKKERFSLILESASTNQTSMYLCASSDRGRSTEAFFGQGTRLTVV.

The chain recombines TRBV7-3 with TRBJ2-2; D remains ambiguous. The germline V gene encodes CDR1 SGHTA and CDR2 FQGTGA. The CDR3 runs to 14 residues. The V end lost 3 bases, the J end lost 7 bases, and 12 bases lay between the germline ends. DNA of the CDR3: TGTGCCAGCAGCTTTCTCCCTCTTGGCGGGGAGCTGTTTTTT. Protein sequence: CASSFLPLGGELFF.

This clone was found a few times. The rearrangement links TRBV6-5 to TRBJ1-5; no clear D gene. V was cut by 8 bases and J by 5 bases, with 13 bases left in between. CDR3 length: 13 residues. Germline V gene sequence: CDR1 MNHEY, CDR2 SVGAGI. The CDR3 DNA reads as TGTGCCAGCGGATTTACGAGGGATCAGCCCCAGCATTTT. It translates to CASGFTRDQPQHF.

The chain uses TRBV7-6 and TRBJ2-3; D possibly corresponds to TRBD1 (6 bases). The CDR3 is 14 residues long. V was cut by 5 bases and J by 4 bases, with 13 bases left in between. The germline gives CDR1 SGHVS, CDR2 FNYEAQ. The CDR3 region is CASSVQGGADTQYF. The CDR3 region has the DNA TGTGCCAGCAGCGTACAGGGTGGGGCAGATACGCAGTATTTT.

V gene TRBV9 combines with J gene TRBJ1-2, with D tentatively TRBD1 (5 bases). This CDR3 comprises 15 residues. Germline CDR1 is SGDLS and CDR2 is YYNGEE. With 2 bases removed from V and 2 bases from J, the gap between germline ends came to 13 bases. CDR3 DNA: TGTGCCAGCAGCGTCGGGGGAGGGGACAACTATGGCTACACCTTC. It codes for CASSVGGGDNYGYTF.

This chain links TRBV7-6 with TRBJ2-1; D is perhaps TRBD1 (6 bases). The CDR3 is made up of 15 amino acids. From germline, CDR1 is SGHVS and CDR2 FNYEAQ. Trimming took 5 bases from V and 0 from J, leaving 11 bases between them. CDR3 in amino acids: CASSLTGSSYNEQFF. CDR3 bases: TGTGCCAGCAGCCTAACAGGGAGCTCCTACAATGAGCAGTTCTTC.

The V call is TRBV4-1, the J call TRBJ2-2, with D possibly being TRBD2 (5 bases). The length of the CDR3 is 17 residues. V lost 1 base to trimming and J lost 0 bases, with 12 bases between them. Germline V gene sequence: CDR1 MGHRA, CDR2 YSYEKL. This CDR3 is CASSQAGWSANTGELFF. DNA of the CDR3: TGCGCCAGCAGCCAAGCGGGGTGGAGTGCGAACACCGGGGAGCTGTTTTTT.

The chain employs TRBV7-8 and TRBJ2-3, with D unclear. The CDR3 has 13 residues. Trimming cost V 1 base and J 1 base, with 3 bases left between them. CDR1 and CDR2 (germline): SGHVS, FQNEAQ. As DNA, the CDR3 is TGTGCCAGCAGCTTAGTGGGCACAGATACGCAGTATTTT. Protein: CASSLVGTDTQYF.

The V gene is TRBV15, the J gene TRBJ1-2; weak D call: TRBD1 (5 bases). Germline CDR1 reads LNHNV; CDR2 reads YYDKDF (reference sequence). Trimming removed 5 bases at V and 2 bases at J, with 18 bases between. CDR3 size: 16 residues. In nucleotides, the CDR3 is TGTGCCACCAGCCTTACCGTTATTGGGGCGAACTATGGCTACACCTTC. It codes for CATSLTVIGANYGYTF.

This chain links TRBV11-2 with TRBJ2-2, with 8 bases fitting TRBD2. CDR1 and CDR2 from the germline V gene are SGHAT and FQNNGV. CDR3 length equals 15 residues. V lost 3 bases, J lost 5 bases, and 5 bases stayed unmatched. CDR3 loop: CASSLLAGRTGELFF. The CDR3 coding sequence is TGTGCCAGCAGCTTGTTAGCGGGACGTACCGGGGAGCTGTTTTTT.

The chain carries TRBV7-2 and TRBJ1-1; possible D gene TRBD1, 5 bases. Trimming shortened V by 0 bases and J by 4 bases, and 15 bases separated the two germline ends. The V gene's germline CDR1 is SGHTA and CDR2 FQGNSA. The CDR3 extends over 16 amino acids. In DNA, the CDR3 is TGTGCCAGCAGCTTAGCGGGGAGCAGGGAAGGCACTGAAGCTTTCTTT. Its translation is CASSLAGSREGTEAFF.

Notes on this clone: A read error may account for a junction end that differs from germline. The J gene is TRBJ1-4, the V gene TRBV5-6, with 7 positions matching TRBD1. The CDR3 spans 12 residues. Germline CDR1 SGHDT, CDR2 YYEEEE. CDR3 DNA sequence: TGTGCCAGCAGCTGGGGGACAGCGAAACCGTTTTTT. This translates into CASSWGTAKPFF.

This clone was observed a single time. The chain is built from TRBV6-6 and TRBJ1-2, with D maybe TRBD1 (6 bases). Germline CDR1 reads MNHNY; CDR2 reads SVGAGI (reference sequence). The CDR3 is 13 residues long. V lost 6 bases and J 4 bases, leaving 12 bases between the germline ends. Here the CDR3 reads CASSPRGRYGYTF. Written as DNA, the CDR3 is TGTGCCAGCAGCCCCCGGGGGCGCTATGGCTACACCTTC.

This rearrangement joins TRBV27 to TRBJ2-5; the D gene is possibly TRBD2 (5 bases). Germline CDR1 MNHEY, CDR2 SMNVEV (reference sequence). The CDR3 consists of 14 residues. Trimming took 5 bases from V and 3 from J, leaving 13 bases between them. The CDR3 protein is CASSPMLREETQYF. The CDR3 coding sequence is TGTGCCAGCAGTCCTATGCTGCGGGAAGAGACCCAGTACTTC.

V gene TRBV15 combines with J gene TRBJ2-3; D is perhaps TRBD2 (5 bases). The CDR3 sequence is 13 residues long. V was pared by 5 bases and J by 5 bases, with 11 bases between. Germline-derived CDR1 and CDR2 are LNHNV and YYDKDF (reference sequence). CDR3 residues: CATSEGSKDTQYF. CDR3 nucleotides: TGTGCCACCAGCGAGGGCTCTAAAGATACGCAGTATTTT.

Turning to this clone: Mismatch with germline at one junction end may stem from a read error. The rearrangement links TRBV7-7 to TRBJ2-7, with D uncertain. The CDR3 spans 13 residues. From germline, CDR1 is SSHAT and CDR2 FNYEAQ (reference sequence). The CDR3 region is CASSFQPSYEQYF. For the CDR3, the DNA is TGTGCTAGCAGCTTTCAGCCATCCTACGAGCAGTACTTC.

The DNA for the CDR3 is TGCGCCAGCAGCCAAGTTTTCCGGGACAGATACAATGAGCAGTTCTTC. Translated: CASSQVFRDRYNEQFF. The chain combines TRBV4-1 with TRBJ2-1; TRBD1 agrees at 7 bases. The trim removed 1 base at V and 4 bases at J, leaving 7 bases unmatched. Germline V gene lookup returns CDR1 MGHRA and CDR2 YSYEKL. This CDR3 contains 16 residues.

The chain combines TRBV4-3 with TRBJ1-2, with 7 bases aligning to TRBD1. CDR1 is LGHNA and CDR2 is YSLEER in the germline V gene. CDR3 length equals 15 residues. The junction had 4 bases not matched to a gene; V was cut back by 0 bases and J by 3 bases. CDR3: CASSQDDRDDYGYTF. CDR3 DNA sequence: TGCGCCAGCAGCCAAGATGACAGGGATGACTATGGCTACACCTTC.

This clone has more than one count but fewer than ten. The V call is TRBV27, the J call TRBJ1-5, with TRBD1 matching over 8 bases. The germline V gene has CDR1 MNHEY and CDR2 SMNVEV (reference sequence). The CDR3 spans 14 residues. The J segment lost 5 bases and the V segment lost 10 bases, leaving 10 bases of the junction unmatched. DNA for the CDR3: TGTGCCACTCGTTGGACAGGGAGCGATCAGCCCCAGCATTTT. Translation gives CATRWTGSDQPQHF.

The J gene is TRBJ2-5, the V gene TRBV5-1, with 12 bases identical to TRBD2. V was clipped by 6 bases and J by 4 bases; unmatched bases: 7. CDR1 and CDR2 from the germline V gene are SGHRS and YFSETQ. CDR3 length: 15 residues. The DNA of the CDR3 is TGCGCCAGCAAGACTAGCGGGAGTCCGGCAGAGACCCAGTACTTC. Protein: CASKTSGSPAETQYF. Based on the CDR3 plus reference TRBV5-1 and TRBJ2-5, the full variable domain is KAGVTQTPRYLIKTRGQQVTLSCSPISGHRSVSWYQQTPGQGLQFLFEYFSETQRNKGNFPGRFSGRQFSNSRSEMNVSTLELGDSALYLCASKTSGSPAETQYFGPGTRLLVL.

The V gene is TRBV2, the J gene TRBJ2-5; TRBD2 is a possible D gene (6 bases). The germline V gene encodes CDR1 SNHLY and CDR2 FYNNEI. The CDR3 spans 14 residues. Between the trimmed V and J ends, which lost 7 bases and 3 bases, there was a span of 15 bases. CDR3 coding DNA: TGTGCCAGCACGTACGGGACTGTAAAAGAGACCCAGTACTTC. It encodes CASTYGTVKETQYF.

The chain uses TRBV6-6 and TRBJ2-3, with TRBD1 matching over 8 bases. CDR1 is MNHNY and CDR2 is SVGAGI in the germline V gene (reference sequence). V trimming: 2 bases; J trimming: 9 bases; junction bases outside the gene matches: 13. The CDR3 has 16 residues. CDR3 residues: CASSYGVDRVRETQYF. CDR3 bases: TGTGCCAGCAGTTACGGGGTGGACAGGGTGAGGGAGACGCAGTATTTT.

The J gene is TRBJ2-3, the V gene TRBV5-1; 7 positions agree with TRBD2. This CDR3 has 18 amino acids. The V gene end was trimmed by 0 bases and the J gene end by 0 bases; junction bases not matched to a gene: 10. The germline V gene encodes CDR1 SGHRS and CDR2 YFSETQ. The DNA for the CDR3 is TGCGCCAGCAGCTTGGGGTCCAAAGCGGGGATTAGCACAGATACGCAGTATTTT. Its protein product is CASSLGSKAGISTDTQYF. Full variable domain (remainder filled in from reference TRBV5-1 and TRBJ2-3): KAGVTQTPRYLIKTRGQQVTLSCSPISGHRSVSWYQQTPGQGLQFLFEYFSETQRNKGNFPGRFSGRQFSNSRSEMNVSTLELGDSALYLCASSLGSKAGISTDTQYFGPGTRLTVL.

This chain connects TRBV7-9 to TRBJ1-4, with D tentatively TRBD1 (5 bases). Germline lookup yields CDR1 SEHNR and CDR2 FQNEAQ (reference sequence). The CDR3 runs 13 residues. Trimming left V 11 bases short and J 7 bases short, with 17 bases between. The CDR3 DNA sequence: TGTGCCGGGGCAGCAGGGTCAGGTGAAAAACTGTTTTTT. Its protein product is CAGAAGSGEKLFF. The whole variable domain, filled in from reference TRBV7-9 and TRBJ1-4, reads DTGVSQNPRHKITKRGQNVTFRCDPISEHNRLYWYRQTLGQGPEFLTYFQNEAQLEKSRLLSDRFSAERPKGSFSTLEIQRTEQGDSAMYLCAGAAGSGEKLFFGSGTQLSVL.

This chain connects TRBV19 to TRBJ2-6, with D tentatively TRBD1 or TRBD2 (5 bases each). Germline CDR1 is LNHDA and CDR2 is SQIVND (reference sequence). The CDR3 spans 20 residues. Between the trimmed V and J ends, which lost 6 bases and 0 bases, there was a span of 24 bases. Here the CDR3 reads CASSVLAGTHPISGANVLTF. The CDR3 region has the DNA TGTGCCAGTAGCGTCCTAGCCGGGACCCACCCAATCTCTGGGGCCAACGTCCTGACTTTC.